The 31 T cell receptor beta chains in this list originate from one sample, sequenced in a study of blood T cell repertoires in COVID-19. Generated by immunoSEQ multiplex PCR, the TCRdb table keeps only in-frame clones and is missing some. The table includes 25,000 to 35,000 clones, about 85% detected once. Sequencing used peripheral blood. Source of these receptors: a man in his 60s with active COVID-19.

This chain links TRBV7-9 with TRBJ2-7; D gene unclear. This CDR3 spans 13 amino acids. The ends were cut back, 2 bases at V and 6 bases at J, with 11 bases in the middle. Germline-derived CDR1 and CDR2 are SEHNR and FQNEAQ (reference sequence). CDR3 region: CASSLPLRGEQYF. The CDR3 region has the DNA TGTGCCAGCAGCTTACCCCTCCGCGGCGAGCAGTACTTC.

The chain couples TRBV14 to TRBJ1-1; the match to TRBD1 covers 7 bases. This CDR3 spans 13 amino acids. From germline, CDR1 is SGHDN and CDR2 FVKESK. The V segment lost 5 bases and the J segment 3 bases; nucleotides outside the gene matches: 3. This chain's CDR3 is CASSGQDYTEAFF. In nucleotides, the CDR3 is TGTGCCAGCAGCGGACAGGATTACACTGAAGCTTTCTTT. Full variable domain (rest looked up from reference TRBV14 and TRBJ1-1): EAGVTQFPSHSVIEKGQTVTLRCDPISGHDNLYWYRRVMGKEIKFLLHFVKESKQDESGMPNNRFLAERTGGTYSTLKVQPAELEDSGVYFCASSGQDYTEAFFGQGTRLTVV.

V usage is TRBV11-2 and J usage is TRBJ2-1; D not resolved. The CDR3 is made up of 13 amino acids. Trimming took off 4 bases at V and 7 bases at J, with 11 bases between the two ends. In germline, CDR1 is SGHAT, CDR2 FQNNGV. The DNA for the CDR3 is TGTGCCAGCAGCTCCTTCTCCAGGAATGAGCAGTTCTTC. This encodes CASSSFSRNEQFF.

The rearrangement joins TRBV7-9 to TRBJ2-7, with TRBD2 matching over 11 bases. Germline assignment: CDR1 SEHNR and CDR2 FQNEAQ (reference sequence). The V and J ends lost 5 bases and 2 bases, in that order; junction bases with no gene match: 8. The CDR3 extends over 16 amino acids. The DNA for the CDR3 is TGTGCCAGCAGCCCAAGGGGACTAGCGGCCGCCTACGAGCAGTACTTC. It encodes CASSPRGLAAAYEQYF.

This clone was counted once. This chain links TRBV2 with TRBJ2-3; 13 nucleotides line up with TRBD2. Unmatched junction bases numbered 4, after V lost 5 bases and J lost 5 bases. Germline CDR1 is SNHLY and CDR2 is FYNNEI. The CDR3 has 15 residues. The CDR3 coding sequence is TGTGCCAGCAGTTCCACTAGCGGGGGGGTAGATACGCAGTATTTT. Translation: CASSSTSGGVDTQYF.

The chain has TRBV27 and TRBJ2-5; possibly TRBD1 for D (6 bases). Germline assignment: CDR1 MNHEY and CDR2 SMNVEV (reference sequence). Trimming cost V 8 bases and J 2 bases, with 15 bases left between them. The CDR3 sequence is 14 residues long. The CDR3: CASGKGQGQETQYF. The DNA of the CDR3 is TGTGCCAGCGGCAAGGGGCAGGGGCAAGAGACCCAGTACTTC.

This sequence joins TRBV5-1 and TRBJ2-3, with 16 bases aligning to TRBD2. CDR3 size: 20 residues. The germline gives CDR1 SGHRS, CDR2 YFSETQ. V shed 0 bases and J 7 bases; nucleotides not matched to a gene: 14. The CDR3 here is CASSLEGQGTSGGAWYTQYF. As DNA, the CDR3 is TGCGCCAGCAGCTTGGAGGGACAGGGGACTAGCGGGGGGGCCTGGTATACGCAGTATTTT.

DNA of the CDR3: TGTGCCAGCAGTGAACTAATCTACCGGGGGACTAATTCACCCCTCCACTTT. Amino acids: CASSELIYRGTNSPLHF. The J gene is TRBJ1-6, the V gene TRBV25-1, with D perhaps matching TRBD1 (5 bases). The CDR3 has 17 amino acids. Germline V lookup: CDR1 MGHDK, CDR2 SYGVNS. V lost 2 bases to trimming and J lost 6 bases, with 17 bases between them.

V and J are TRBV12-5 and TRBJ2-1; 7 bases agree with TRBD1. The CDR3 spans 14 residues. Germline assignment: CDR1 LGHNT and CDR2 FRNRAP. J gave up 8 bases and V 10 bases, and 14 bases lay outside the gene matches. The CDR3 protein is CATHTGATLDEQFF. The CDR3 coding sequence is TGTGCTACCCATACAGGGGCCACGTTGGATGAGCAGTTCTTC.

The chain links TRBV3-1 (or the pseudogene TRBV3-2) to TRBJ2-1; D is unclear. The CDR3 has 16 residues. The V end lost 1 base, the J end lost 0 bases, and 10 bases lay between the germline ends. CDR1 is LGHDT and CDR2 is YNNKEL in the germline V gene (reference sequence). The CDR3, as DNA: TGTGCCAGCAGCCAAGTACAGACCAGCTCCTACAATGAGCAGTTCTTC. It is translated as CASSQVQTSSYNEQFF.

This clone was counted a single time. This rearrangement joins TRBV7-3 to TRBJ1-6, with D tentatively TRBD1 (6 bases). There are 14 residues in the CDR3. Deletions cut 5 bases from V and 5 bases from J, with 10 bases between. The germline V gene has CDR1 SGHTA and CDR2 FQGTGA. CDR3 sequence reads: CASSIGTNNSPLHF. The CDR3 coding sequence is TGTGCCAGCAGCATAGGGACAAATAATTCACCCCTCCACTTT.

The chain is built from TRBV7-9 and TRBJ2-1, with D tentatively TRBD2 (7 bases). Germline CDR1 is SEHNR and CDR2 is FQNEAQ (reference sequence). The CDR3 extends over 15 amino acids. Trimming pared 3 bases from V and 3 bases from J, leaving 12 bases between. CDR3 DNA: TGTGCCAGCAGCTTCCGGGGGGCGAGCTACAATGAGCAGTTCTTC. This gives the protein CASSFRGASYNEQFF.

The chain joins TRBV10-2 to TRBJ2-7, with TRBD2 matching over 8 bases. The CDR3 is 14 residues long. Germline trimming cut 0 bases from V and 6 bases from J; bases unmatched to any gene: 4. Germline values: CDR1 WSHSY, CDR2 SAAADI. In DNA form, the CDR3 reads TGCGCCAGCAGTGAGTCAAGCGGGGGTCTCGAGCAGTACTTC. As protein: CASSESSGGLEQYF.

The J gene is TRBJ2-7, the V gene TRBV5-4, with 8 bases lining up with TRBD1. This CDR3 has 14 residues. Germline loops: CDR1 SGHNT, CDR2 YYREEE (reference sequence). V lost 2 bases, J lost 5 bases, and 6 bases stayed unmatched. The CDR3 spells CASSFRTGSDEQYF. The CDR3 DNA is TGTGCCAGCAGCTTTAGGACAGGGAGCGACGAGCAGTACTTC.

The J gene is TRBJ1-2, the V gene TRBV4-1; 7 bases are a match to TRBD1. The CDR3 loop spans 14 amino acids. Germline V gene data show CDR1 as MGHRA and CDR2 as YSYEKL. The ends lost 1 base at V and 10 bases at J; junction bases unmatched: 9. Written as DNA, the CDR3 is TGCGCCAGCAGCCAAGGGACAGGAAACGCTGTCTACACCTTC. Protein sequence: CASSQGTGNAVYTF.

The chain employs TRBV15 and TRBJ2-2; D is unresolved. CDR3 size: 14 residues. V was pared by 5 bases and J by 5 bases, with 12 bases between. Germline loops: CDR1 LNHNV, CDR2 YYDKDF (reference sequence). CDR3 region: CATSSTRSTGELFF. The CDR3 nucleotides are TGTGCCACCAGCTCGACTCGTTCGACCGGGGAGCTGTTTTTT.

The rearrangement uses TRBV6-5 and TRBJ2-1, with D uncertain. With 7 bases removed from V and 8 bases from J, the gap between germline ends came to 21 bases. In germline, CDR1 is MNHEY, CDR2 SVGAGI. The CDR3 consists of 15 residues. CDR3 loop: CASKSGTAYPDEQFF. The CDR3 DNA sequence: TGTGCCAGCAAGAGTGGCACAGCCTATCCAGATGAGCAGTTCTTC.

The chain is built from TRBV2 and TRBJ2-7; 7 bases align to TRBD2. V was clipped by 7 bases and J by 2 bases; unmatched bases: 8. From germline, CDR1 is SNHLY and CDR2 FYNNEI. The CDR3 sequence is 14 residues long. CDR3 coding DNA: TGTGCCAGCATGGGGGGGGTACGTACCTACGAGCAGTACTTC. This gives the protein CASMGGVRTYEQYF.

This clone was seen only once. The gene calls are TRBV3-1 (or the pseudogene TRBV3-2) and TRBJ2-1; 7 nucleotides align to TRBD1. V lost 2 bases, J lost 1 base, and 2 bases stayed unmatched. This CDR3 comprises 15 residues. Germline loops: CDR1 LGHDT, CDR2 YNNKEL (reference sequence). In DNA, the CDR3 is TGTGCCAGCAGCCAAAAGGGACAGTCCTACAATGAGCAGTTCTTC. Protein product: CASSQKGQSYNEQFF.

The chain employs TRBV11-3 and TRBJ2-3, with 10 positions matching TRBD2. CDR1 SGHNT and CDR2 YENEEA come from the germline V gene. V shed 4 bases and J 0 bases; nucleotides not matched to a gene: 13. The CDR3 consists of 19 residues. CDR3 amino acids: CASSSGGLAGVPSTDTQYF. The CDR3 nucleotides read TGTGCCAGCAGCTCGGGGGGCCTAGCGGGGGTACCTAGCACAGATACGCAGTATTTT.

The chain employs TRBV18 and TRBJ1-1; D unresolved. V lost 5 bases, J lost 2 bases, and 9 bases lay in between. The CDR3 extends over 13 amino acids. Germline-derived CDR1 and CDR2 are KGHSH and LQKENI. The CDR3 nucleotides are TGTGCCAGCTCAGAACAGCCCAACACTGAAGCTTTCTTT. Amino acids: CASSEQPNTEAFF.

Written as DNA, the CDR3 is TGTGCCAGCATGTCGCAGGGGAATAGTGATACGCAGTATTTT. It translates to CASMSQGNSDTQYF. The J gene is TRBJ2-3, the V gene TRBV2; maybe TRBD1 (6 bases). This CDR3 has 14 residues. Trimming pared 7 bases from V and 6 bases from J, leaving 17 bases between. Germline values: CDR1 SNHLY, CDR2 FYNNEI. The full variable domain, its missing parts supplied by reference TRBV2 and TRBJ2-3, is EPEVTQTPSHQVTQMGQEVILRCVPISNHLYFYWYRQILGQKVEFLVSFYNNEISEKSEIFDDQFSVERPDGSNFTLKIRSTKLEDSAMYFCASMSQGNSDTQYFGPGTRLTVL.

J is TRBJ2-7 and V is TRBV5-4; the D gene is possibly TRBD1 (6 bases). With 2 bases removed from V and 2 bases from J, the gap between germline ends came to 11 bases. The CDR3 sequence is 14 residues long. Germline CDR1 and CDR2: SGHNT and YYREEE (reference sequence). The CDR3 sequence is CASSFAGAPYEQYF. CDR3 nucleotides: TGTGCCAGCAGCTTTGCAGGGGCCCCCTACGAGCAGTACTTC.

This chain connects TRBV12-5 to TRBJ2-1; TRBD2 might be the D (5 bases). CDR3 length equals 15 residues. Trimming shortened V by 3 bases and J by 4 bases, and 13 bases separated the two germline ends. The germline V gene has CDR1 LGHNT and CDR2 FRNRAP. The CDR3 region has the DNA TGTGCTAGTGGTTTAGAACTAGGACCATACAATGAGCAGTTCTTC. Translating gives CASGLELGPYNEQFF.

The chain has TRBV3-1 (or the pseudogene TRBV3-2) and TRBJ2-7; weak D call: TRBD1 (5 bases). V was trimmed by 4 bases and J by 3 bases, leaving 10 bases between them. The CDR3 runs to 13 residues. Germline V CDR1 and CDR2: LGHDT, YNNKEL (reference sequence). This CDR3 reads CASSRDRYYEQYF. For the CDR3, the DNA is TGTGCCAGCAGCCGAGACAGATACTACGAGCAGTACTTC.

The chain joins TRBV7-3 to TRBJ1-3; possible D gene TRBD1, 6 bases. CDR3 size: 17 residues. The V end lost 0 bases, the J end lost 2 bases, and 14 bases lay between the germline ends. In germline, CDR1 is SGHTA, CDR2 FQGTGA. The CDR3, as DNA: TGTGCCAGCAGCTTAACCCCCCCGGGGACAACTGGAAACACCATATATTTT. It codes for CASSLTPPGTTGNTIYF.

This clone was seen only a few times. V and J are TRBV5-1 and TRBJ1-2; the match to TRBD1 covers 8 bases. V dropped 4 bases and J dropped 7; count of bases not matched to a gene: 6. The V gene's germline CDR1 is SGHRS and CDR2 YFSETQ. This CDR3 has 13 residues. The CDR3 here is CASSPGTGGGYTF. The CDR3 DNA sequence: TGCGCCAGCAGCCCGGGGACAGGCGGTGGCTACACCTTC.

V usage is TRBV11-2 and J usage is TRBJ2-7; TRBD2 aligns across 8 bases. Germline CDR1 reads SGHAT; CDR2 reads FQNNGV. Trimming at V came to 4 bases and at J to 2 bases, leaving 4 bases not matched to a gene. The CDR3 runs to 14 residues. The CDR3 DNA is TGTGCCAGCAGCTCCCGGGGGGGGGCCTACGAGCAGTACTTC. Its protein product is CASSSRGGAYEQYF.

This chain links TRBV9 with TRBJ2-7, with 7 bases aligning to TRBD1. The CDR3 totals 15 residues. The J segment lost 4 bases and the V segment lost 2 bases, leaving 9 bases of the junction unmatched. The V gene's germline CDR1 is SGDLS and CDR2 YYNGEE. The CDR3 loop is CASSVKQGPGYEQYF. The DNA of the CDR3 is TGTGCCAGCAGCGTTAAACAGGGGCCAGGGTACGAGCAGTACTTC.

The chain couples TRBV12-5 to TRBJ2-3; D might be TRBD1 (7 bases). Trimming took 5 bases from V and 0 from J, leaving 9 bases between them. Germline V lookup: CDR1 LGHNT, CDR2 FRNRAP. The CDR3 is 14 residues long. In DNA form, the CDR3 reads TGTGCTAGTGGTGCGGGACAGAGCACAGATACGCAGTATTTT. It translates to CASGAGQSTDTQYF.

V is TRBV6-5 and J is TRBJ2-7; 10 bases are a match to TRBD1. Losses at the gene ends were 6 bases for V and 6 bases for J; bases not matched to a gene: 5. CDR1 MNHEY and CDR2 SVGAGI come from the germline V gene. This CDR3 spans 13 amino acids. The DNA of the CDR3 is TGTGCCAGCAGGGGGACAGGGGCCGCCGAGCAGTACTTC. Residues: CASRGTGAAEQYF.